Below, 5 T cell receptor beta chains from the same sample are listed, as sequenced in a study of cytomegalovirus exposure and HLA in healthy donors. Vbeta (60) and Jbeta (13) primers were used in the PCR. The data were produced by immunoSEQ multiplex PCR, yet TCRdb's version contains in-frame clones alone and is incomplete. The sample includes under 130,000 clones, roughly 13% of them seen just once. Sequences were obtained from PBMCs. All receptors come from a man aged 35-49 years in good health and CMV-seropositive.

CDR3 bases: TGTGCCACCTGCCCAGGGCCAACTAATGAAAAACTGTTTTTT. It translates to CATCPGPTNEKLFF. The chain recombines TRBV19 with TRBJ1-4, with TRBD1 as a possible D gene (5 bases). V was shortened by 10 bases and J by 0 bases, with 12 bases between the two germline ends. Germline V gene sequence: CDR1 LNHDA, CDR2 SQIVND (reference sequence). The CDR3 totals 14 residues. The complete variable domain, with remaining parts taken from reference TRBV19 and TRBJ1-4, reads DGGITQSPKYLFRKEGQNVTLSCEQNLNHDAMYWYRQDPGQGLRLIYYSQIVNDFQKGDIAEGYSVSREKKESFPLTVTSAQKNPTAFYLCATCPGPTNEKLFFGSGTQLSVL.

The rearrangement links TRBV10-3 to TRBJ2-2, with 14 bases matching TRBD2. V trimming: 5 bases; J trimming: 3 bases; junction bases outside the gene matches: 8. This CDR3 is built from 18 residues. Germline V gene data show CDR1 as ENHRY and CDR2 as SYGVKD. The CDR3 DNA sequence: TGTGCCATCAGTACTACCGGGACTAGCGGGAGTTACACCGGGGAGCTGTTTTTT. It yields the protein CAISTTGTSGSYTGELFF.

This clone has more than one count but fewer than ten. The genes are TRBV6-5 and TRBJ1-5, with D hard to call. This CDR3 region has 14 residues. From germline, CDR1 is MNHEY and CDR2 SVGAGI. The germline V and J ends were trimmed by 6 bases and 5 bases, with 14 bases remaining between them. The DNA of the CDR3 is TGTGCCAGCAGCGAAGACTGGAGCTATCAGCCCCAGCATTTT. Protein: CASSEDWSYQPQHF.

The chain is built from TRBV5-1 and TRBJ2-7, with 12 bases lining up with TRBD2. The junction had 1 base not matched to a gene; V was cut back by 0 bases and J by 0 bases. Germline V gene sequence: CDR1 SGHRS, CDR2 YFSETQ. There are 16 residues in the CDR3. The DNA of the CDR3 is TGCGCCAGCAGCTTGGGGACTAGCGGGAACTCCTACGAGCAGTACTTC. Residues: CASSLGTSGNSYEQYF.

This chain uses TRBV6-5 with TRBJ2-7; no firm D call. This CDR3 spans 13 amino acids. The V gene's germline CDR1 is MNHEY and CDR2 SVGAGI. V lost 6 bases and J lost 0, with 9 bases in between. CDR3 in amino acids: CASSRTSSYEQYF. CDR3 in DNA: TGTGCCAGCAGCCGCACGAGCTCCTACGAGCAGTACTTC.